A selection of T cell receptor beta chains follows, all from one sample in a study of T-cell reconstitution after alpha-beta-depleted transplantation in children. In TCRdb, the PCR reads were re-called with MiXCR into one record per CDR3 protein. In the table there are nearly 350,000 distinct CDR3 sequences, 16% of which are singletons. Source: PBMCs, mostly from graft donor cells, taken 360 days after TCRalphabeta/CD19-depleted stem cell transplant. The receptors come from a male patient between 2 and 15 years old who had a stem cell transplant for acute lymphoblastic leukemia, so the T cells may come from the graft donor. The CDR3 runs from the conserved cysteine through the conserved F or W. Each record gives: J gene, clone size, V gene, D gene, CDR3 DNA, CDR3 protein. D genes are given only for firm matches. Clone sizes are given selectively: once, few, many, or a class where the clone is expanded.

TRBJ2-3	NA	TRBV11-2	NA	TGTGCCAGCAGCCCCAGCGGGTCAGATACGCAGTATTTT	CASSPSGSDTQYF
TRBJ2-5	few	TRBV5-1	NA	TGCGCCAGCAGCCCGACCCCGACAGGGAGGGAGACCCAGTACTTC	CASSPTPTGRETQYF
TRBJ2-1	NA	TRBV20-1	NA	TGCAGTGCTAGGGATCGGACAGTCTTCGCCTACAATGAGCAGTTCTTC	CSARDRTVFAYNEQFF
TRBJ2-7	many	TRBV12-3/TRBV12-4	NA	TGTGCCAGCAGTACCCAGGGGGGCCCATACGAGCAGTACTTC	CASSTQGGPYEQYF
TRBJ2-7	NA	TRBV27	NA	TGTGCCAGCAGTCAAGAGGGGGGTACGGAATCCTACGAGCAGTACTTC	CASSQEGGTESYEQYF
TRBJ2-5	NA	TRBV20-1	NA	TGCAGTGCTAGAGTTAAGGCTCAAGAGACCCAGTACTTC	CSARVKAQETQYF
TRBJ2-1	NA	TRBV20-1	NA	TGCTGTGCTAGAGATCCCAAAAGGGGTTTCCGGAATGAGCAGTTCTTC	CCARDPKRGFRNEQFF
TRBJ2-6	many	TRBV28	NA	TGTGCCAGCGGGTCTGGGGCCAACGTCCTGACTTTC	CASGSGANVLTF
TRBJ2-1	NA	TRBV4-3	NA	TGCGCCAGCAGCCAGAGTAAAAGAGCGTGGAACTCCTACAATGAGCAGTTCTTC	CASSQSKRAWNSYNEQFF
TRBJ2-3	few	TRBV7-9	NA	TGTGCCAGCAGCTTAGTGGCTCATAACACAGATACGCAGTATTTT	CASSLVAHNTDTQYF
TRBJ2-5	few	TRBV25-1	NA	TGTGCCAGCAGTGAATTTTGGGGTGACCAAGAGACCCAGTACTTC	CASSEFWGDQETQYF
TRBJ1-3	NA	TRBV20-1	NA	TGCAGTGCATCCCCCGGAAACACCATATATTTT	CSASPGNTIYF
TRBJ2-1	few	TRBV12-3/TRBV12-4	NA	TGTGCCAGCAGCAGCCCAGGGGAGCAGTTCTTC	CASSSPGEQFF
TRBJ2-7	few	TRBV7-9	NA	TGTGCCAGCAGCCCCTCCCTGGACTTTCCGTACGAGCAGTACTTC	CASSPSLDFPYEQYF
TRBJ2-7	few	TRBV4-3	TRBD1	TGCGCCAGCAGCCAAGGCCCCGGGACAGTACCTTACGAGCAGTACTTC	CASSQGPGTVPYEQYF
TRBJ2-7	NA	TRBV28	NA	TGTGCCAGCAGTTCAATTCTCGTCCAGGCAGCAACCTACGAGCAGTACTTC	CASSSILVQAATYEQYF
TRBJ1-2	NA	TRBV7-9	TRBD1	TGTGCCAGCAGCTCCATACTCCTGACAGGGTATGGCTACACCTTC	CASSSILLTGYGYTF
TRBJ1-1	few	TRBV25-1	TRBD1	TGTGCCAGCAGTGGGGGGGCAGGGGGGAAAAAAACTGAAGCTTTCTTT	CASSGGAGGKKTEAFF
TRBJ1-5	many	TRBV28	TRBD1	TGTGCCAGCAGTCTACCCCGGGACAGCTACAATCAGCCCCAGCATTTT	CASSLPRDSYNQPQHF
TRBJ2-7	few	TRBV6-2/TRBV6-3	TRBD1	TGTGCCAGCAGTTACGCCGGGACAGCCGTATCCTACGAGCAGTACTTC	CASSYAGTAVSYEQYF
TRBJ1-1	NA	TRBV3-1	NA	TGTGCCAGCAGCCAAGGTCGGGGGGGTTACACTGAAGCTTTCTTT	CASSQGRGGYTEAFF
TRBJ2-4	few	TRBV27	NA	TGTGCCAGCAGTCTAACAGGGTTCGTGACCAAAAACATTCAGTACTTC	CASSLTGFVTKNIQYF
TRBJ1-4	NA	TRBV28	NA	TGTGCCAGCCAGTCCGGGGGGGGGTTCCGGTCCGAAAAACTGTTTTTT	CASQSGGGFRSEKLFF
TRBJ2-7	NA	TRBV5-1	TRBD1	TGCGCCAGCAGCTTGGTGGGACAGAACTACGAGCAGTACTTC	CASSLVGQNYEQYF
TRBJ2-1	NA	TRBV28	NA	TGTGCCAGCAGCCTTAGGGCTTGGGGTAGCACGAGCTCCTACAATGAGCAGTTCTTC	CASSLRAWGSTSSYNEQFF
TRBJ2-2	NA	TRBV27	NA	TGTGCCAGCAGTTTGATACAGGGTGTAATAACCGGGGAGCTGTTTTTT	CASSLIQGVITGELFF
TRBJ2-3	many	TRBV20-1	NA	TGCAGTGCTAGACCCCTTAGGAGAGATACGCAGTATTTT	CSARPLRRDTQYF
TRBJ2-1	NA	TRBV5-1	TRBD2	TGCGCCAGCAGCTTGCAGGGACTAGCGGGATTTTACTACAATGAGCAGTTCTTC	CASSLQGLAGFYYNEQFF
TRBJ1-5	few	TRBV9	NA	TGTGCCAGCAGCGTGCTAGGGATCCCGGAGGGTAGCAATCAGCCCCAGCATTTT	CASSVLGIPEGSNQPQHF
TRBJ2-1	NA	TRBV28	NA	TGTGCCAGCAGCGGTTGGGATGAGCAGTTCTTC	CASSGWDEQFF
TRBJ2-7	many	TRBV5-1	NA	TGCGCCAGCAGCTTGGCCTCGGACAGATCCTACGAGCAGTACTTC	CASSLASDRSYEQYF